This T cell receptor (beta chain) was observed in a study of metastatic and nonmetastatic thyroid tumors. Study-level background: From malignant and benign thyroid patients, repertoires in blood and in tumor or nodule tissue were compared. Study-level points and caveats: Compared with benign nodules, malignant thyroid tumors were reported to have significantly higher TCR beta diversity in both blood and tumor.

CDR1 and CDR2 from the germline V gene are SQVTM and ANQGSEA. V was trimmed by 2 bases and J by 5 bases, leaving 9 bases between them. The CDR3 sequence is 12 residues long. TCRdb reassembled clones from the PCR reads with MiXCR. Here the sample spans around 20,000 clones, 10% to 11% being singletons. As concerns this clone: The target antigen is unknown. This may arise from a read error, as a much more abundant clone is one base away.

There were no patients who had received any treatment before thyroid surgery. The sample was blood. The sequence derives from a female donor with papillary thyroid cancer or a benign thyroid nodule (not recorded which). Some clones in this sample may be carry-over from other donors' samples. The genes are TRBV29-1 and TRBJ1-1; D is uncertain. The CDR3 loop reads CSVELDQTEAFF. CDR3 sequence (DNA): TGCAGCGTTGAACTGGACCAAACTGAAGCTTTCTTT.